A single sample gave rise to the 26 T cell receptor beta chains below, sequenced in a study of human T cells and chemical hapten exposure. Via MiXCR, TCRdb re-called the RACE reads, giving one row per CDR3 protein. Of around 99,000 distinct CDR3 sequences in the sample, roughly an eighth are singletons; the top ten hold 2% to 2.5%. Time point defined: patch test 1, 2 weeks after DPC sensitization. Treatment noted: therapeutic diphenylcyclopropenone sensitization with weekly scalp DPC. Sequenced here: whole blood, sampled in connection with sensitization to the hapten diphenylcyclopropenone (DPC). Every receptor here comes from a middle-aged woman with alopecia areata. Some clones in this sample may be carry-over from other donors' samples.

This clonotype appeared a few times. The V call is TRBV29-1, the J call TRBJ2-1; TRBD1 is a possible D gene (6 bases). Germline CDR1 SQVTM, CDR2 ANQGSEA. The CDR3 totals 16 residues. V was clipped by 6 bases and J by 7 bases, with 25 bases between them. CDR3: CSVHLQGRGTRNEQFF. CDR3 nucleotide sequence: TGCAGCGTCCACTTGCAGGGCAGAGGGACAAGGAATGAGCAGTTCTTC.

The V call is TRBV11-2, the J call TRBJ1-6; D is unclear. V lost 0 bases, J lost 11 bases, and 11 bases lay in between. This CDR3 has 14 residues. Germline CDR1 reads SGHAT; CDR2 reads FQNNGV. This CDR3 is CASSLDWSGTPLHF. As DNA, the CDR3 is TGTGCCAGCAGCTTAGATTGGTCGGGGACACCCCTCCACTTT.

There are a few counts of this clonotype. The V call is TRBV7-2, the J call TRBJ2-5; TRBD1 aligns across 9 bases. Germline CDR1 is SGHTA and CDR2 is FQGNSA. V was pared by 5 bases and J by 6 bases, with 13 bases of the junction left unmatched. The CDR3 has 16 amino acids. CDR3 protein: CASSPSTGGGWKTQYF. DNA of the CDR3: TGTGCCAGCAGCCCATCAACAGGGGGCGGGTGGAAGACCCAGTACTTC.

This clonotype was seen only a few times. The chain employs TRBV20-1 and TRBJ2-7, with a weak D call TRBD1 (5 bases). The CDR3 consists of 13 residues. Trimming left V 0 bases short and J 3 bases short, with 9 bases between. CDR1 DFQATT and CDR2 SNEGSKA come from the germline V gene (reference sequence). The CDR3 bases are TGCAGTGCTAGAGAGACAGCCTTCTACGAGCAGTACTTC. This sequence encodes CSARETAFYEQYF.

This clonotype came up a few times. The chain joins TRBV15 to TRBJ2-7; D call uncertain. Trimming removed 0 bases from V and 4 bases from J, with 10 bases in between. The germline gives CDR1 LNHNV, CDR2 YYDKDF (reference sequence). The CDR3 totals 14 residues. CDR3 loop: CATSRDVGRYEQYF. CDR3 nucleotide sequence: TGTGCCACCAGCAGAGACGTGGGCAGGTACGAGCAGTACTTC.

The table lists this clonotype with many counts. The chain joins TRBV28 to TRBJ1-2; a possible D gene is TRBD1 (5 bases). V dropped 9 bases and J dropped 5 bases, with 16 bases sitting between them. The CDR3 contains 13 residues. Germline CDR1 reads MDHEN; CDR2 reads SYDVKM. CDR3 in DNA: TGTGCCAGTTCGATCTCCGGACATTATGGCTACACCTTC. Amino acids: CASSISGHYGYTF.

This clonotype has a handful of counts. The gene calls are TRBV6-2 or TRBV6-3 and TRBJ2-1; D is perhaps TRBD2 (6 bases). Germline V gene lookup returns CDR1 MNHEY and CDR2 SVGEGT. CDR3 length: 13 amino acids. V was pared by 6 bases and J by 6 bases, with 12 bases between. The CDR3 bases are TGTGCCAGCAGAGGTACTAGCAGCAATGAGCAGTTCTTC. Residues: CASRGTSSNEQFF.

A few counts support this clonotype. CDR3 loop: CASSLDLAGGRNEQFF. CDR3 DNA: TGTGCCAGCAGCTTGGACCTAGCGGGAGGGAGGAATGAGCAGTTCTTC. V usage is TRBV5-8 and J usage is TRBJ2-1; 12 positions match TRBD2. Germline lookup yields CDR1 SGHTS and CDR2 YDEGEE. Trimming cost V 0 bases and J 7 bases; bases outside gene matches: 5. The CDR3 length is 16 residues.

This chain uses TRBV5-1 with TRBJ2-7; TRBD2 matches 11 bases. Unmatched junction bases numbered 16, after V lost 0 bases and J lost 5 bases. Germline V gene sequence: CDR1 SGHRS, CDR2 YFSETQ. This CDR3 is built from 19 residues. The CDR3: CASSLAPGGTLAGADEQYF. Here the CDR3 DNA reads TGCGCCAGCAGCTTGGCCCCGGGGGGTACACTAGCGGGAGCTGACGAGCAGTACTTC.

This chain joins TRBV12-3 or TRBV12-4 and TRBJ1-1; D gene uncertain. V dropped 6 bases and J dropped 4 bases, with 6 bases sitting between them. The CDR3 runs to 11 residues. CDR3 bases: TGTGCCAGCAGCCTCTCCACTGAAGCTTTCTTT. Amino acid sequence: CASSLSTEAFF.

The chain links TRBV12-3 or TRBV12-4 to TRBJ2-7, with D tentatively TRBD1 (5 bases). Trimming shortened V by 3 bases and J by 3 bases, and 9 bases separated the two germline ends. The CDR3 has 13 residues. CDR3: CASSFGAGYEQYF. The CDR3 DNA reads TGTGCCAGCAGTTTTGGGGCAGGCTACGAGCAGTACTTC.

This clonotype was seen more than once but under ten times. The gene calls are TRBV20-1 and TRBJ2-7; D tentatively reads TRBD1 or TRBD2 (5 bases each). CDR3 size: 12 residues. Looked up from germline, CDR1 is DFQATT and CDR2 is SNEGSKA (reference sequence). V lost 5 bases and J 5 bases, leaving 13 bases between the germline ends. CDR3 region: CSAPGTHNEQYF. DNA for the CDR3: TGCAGTGCTCCCGGGACCCACAACGAGCAGTACTTC.

This clonotype was counted between two and nine times. The chain has TRBV11-2 and TRBJ1-2; maybe TRBD1 (6 bases). This CDR3 contains 13 residues. CDR1 is SGHAT, CDR2 FQNNGV, per germline. Trimming left V 4 bases short and J 4 bases short, with 10 bases between. The CDR3, as DNA: TGTGCCAGCAGCTCTGGGGGCAGCTATGGCTACACCTTC. Amino acids: CASSSGGSYGYTF.

The CDR3 region is CASSLSATDMNTEAFF. CDR3 in DNA: TGTGCCAGCAGCTTATCAGCGACGGACATGAACACTGAAGCTTTCTTT. The V gene is TRBV5-4, the J gene TRBJ1-1, with D tentatively TRBD1 (5 bases). This CDR3 comprises 16 residues. Germline V gene sequence: CDR1 SGHNT, CDR2 YYREEE (reference sequence). Trimming took off 2 bases at V and 0 bases at J, with 14 bases between the two ends.

The V call is TRBV12-3 or TRBV12-4, the J call TRBJ2-2, with 9 nucleotides matching TRBD1. J was trimmed by 4 bases and V by 3 bases; bases with no gene match: 6. The CDR3 is 16 residues long. The DNA for the CDR3 is TGTGCCAGCAGTTTGGACAGGGGAAGCTTCACCGGGGAGCTGTTTTTT. Its protein product is CASSLDRGSFTGELFF.

This rearrangement joins TRBV29-1 to TRBJ2-7, with D maybe TRBD1 (6 bases). Trimming removed 6 bases at V and 3 bases at J, with 18 bases between. CDR3 size: 14 residues. CDR1 is SQVTM, CDR2 ANQGSEA, per germline. DNA for the CDR3: TGCAGCGTCGCGTACAGGGCCCCCATCTACGAGCAGTACTTC. It is translated as CSVAYRAPIYEQYF.

This clonotype was seen at least ten times. This chain connects TRBV11-2 to TRBJ2-5, with D perhaps matching TRBD2 (5 bases). The CDR3 sequence is 13 residues long. Deletions cut 3 bases from V and 2 bases from J, with 7 bases between. From germline, CDR1 is SGHAT and CDR2 FQNNGV. CDR3 DNA sequence: TGTGCCAGCAGCTTTACGGGGCAAGAGACCCAGTACTTC. Protein product: CASSFTGQETQYF.

This clonotype was seen more than once but under ten times. V and J are TRBV6-2 or TRBV6-3 and TRBJ2-7; the D gene is possibly TRBD2 (5 bases). V was pared by 4 bases and J by 5 bases, with 9 bases between. The CDR3 covers 12 residues. CDR1 is MNHEY, CDR2 SVGEGT, per germline. This CDR3 is CASSSHGDEQYF. The CDR3 DNA reads TGTGCCAGCAGTTCCCACGGGGACGAGCAGTACTTC.

This clonotype was found a few times. The V and J genes are TRBV7-8 and TRBJ2-3, with 9 bases aligning to TRBD2. V gave up 5 bases and J gave up 5 bases; unmatched junction bases: 8. The CDR3 sequence is 15 residues long. Germline CDR1 and CDR2: SGHVS and FQNEAQ. As DNA, the CDR3 is TGTGCCAGCAGCCCAAGTAGCGGGAGAAGAGATACGCAGTATTTT. This translates into CASSPSSGRRDTQYF. Variable domain in full (rest from reference TRBV7-8 and TRBJ2-3): GAGVSQSPRYKVAKRGQDVALRCDPISGHVSLFWYQQALGQGPEFLTYFQNEAQLDKSGLPSDRFFAERPEGSVSTLKIQRTQQEDSAVYLCASSPSSGRRDTQYFGPGTRLTVL.

This clonotype was counted many times. The chain uses TRBV11-2 and TRBJ2-1, with TRBD2 matching over 10 bases. The CDR3 has 16 residues. With 5 bases clipped from V and 4 bases from J, the junction kept 8 bases outside the gene matches. CDR1 and CDR2 (germline): SGHAT, FQNNGV. CDR3 coding DNA: TGTGCCAGCAGCATAGGGCTAGCGGGAGTATACAATGAGCAGTTCTTC. It is translated as CASSIGLAGVYNEQFF.

This clonotype was detected a few times. The rearrangement joins TRBV6-2 or TRBV6-3 to TRBJ2-7, with D uncertain. In germline, CDR1 is MNHEY, CDR2 SVGEGT. This CDR3 region has 12 residues. V was shortened by 2 bases and J by 5 bases, with 7 bases between the two germline ends. CDR3 sequence reads: CASSYHPDEQYF. The CDR3 DNA sequence: TGTGCCAGCAGTTACCACCCGGACGAGCAGTACTTC.

There are a few counts of this clonotype. The rearrangement uses TRBV11-3 and TRBJ2-5; D remains unclear. Germline V gives CDR1 SGHNT, CDR2 YENEEA. This CDR3 has 14 amino acids. Trimming shortened V by 5 bases and J by 5 bases, and 15 bases separated the two germline ends. In DNA, the CDR3 is TGTGCCAGCAGCCTCAACTTAGACGATGAGACCCAGTACTTC. Translated: CASSLNLDDETQYF.

This clonotype occurred many times. This chain joins TRBV4-1 and TRBJ2-1, with 8 bases aligning to TRBD2. This CDR3 region has 14 residues. Germline CDR1 reads MGHRA; CDR2 reads YSYEKL. V lost 6 bases to trimming and J lost 5 bases; unmatched junction nucleotides: 6. The CDR3 loop is CASRSGSRHNEQFF. In DNA form, the CDR3 reads TGCGCCAGCAGAAGCGGGAGCCGCCACAATGAGCAGTTCTTC.

The chain has TRBV4-1 and TRBJ2-5; tentatively, D is TRBD1 or TRBD2 (6 bases each). This CDR3 contains 14 residues. Germline V gene sequence: CDR1 MGHRA, CDR2 YSYEKL. V lost 6 bases to trimming and J lost 5 bases, with 16 bases between them. DNA for the CDR3: TGCGCCAGCAGGGGGCCACAGGGAGGCGAGACCCAGTACTTC. Translation gives CASRGPQGGETQYF.

V gene TRBV6-5 combines with J gene TRBJ1-2; TRBD1 matches 7 bases. The CDR3 loop spans 13 amino acids. The V gene's germline CDR1 is MNHEY and CDR2 SVGAGI. V shed 6 bases and J 6 bases; nucleotides not matched to a gene: 7. CDR3 sequence reads: CASRPLGGDGYTF. In nucleotides, the CDR3 is TGTGCCAGCAGGCCCTTAGGGGGCGATGGCTACACCTTC.

The sample holds a few counts of this clonotype. CDR3 in amino acids: CSARDGSGRAEQYF. The CDR3 DNA reads as TGCAGTGCTAGAGACGGTAGCGGGAGGGCGGAGCAGTACTTC. This chain joins TRBV20-1 and TRBJ2-7, with 11 nucleotides matching TRBD2. CDR1 is DFQATT, CDR2 SNEGSKA, per germline (reference sequence). The CDR3 loop spans 14 amino acids. V lost 0 bases and J lost 7; bases outside the gene matches: 5.